Below, 20 T cell receptor beta chains from the same sample are listed, as sequenced in a study of CD8 T cells in ankylosing spondylitis. No antigens are known for them. General study points: Blood from ankylosing spondylitis patients appeared to carry a characteristic roughly 8-variant TCR beta motif.

TCRdb called the 5' RACE reads again in MiXCR, with one record for every CDR3 protein. The sample records more than 500,000 distinct CDR3 sequences, approximately 5.3% being singletons. Sequenced material: blood, either unsorted or a sorted T cell fraction (not recorded which). These receptors came from a male donor with ankylosing spondylitis.

This clonotype was detected ten times or more. The gene calls are TRBV27 and TRBJ2-7; the D call may be TRBD1 or TRBD2 (5 bases each). This CDR3 contains 14 residues. V was trimmed by 5 bases and J by 3 bases, leaving 14 bases between them. Per germline, CDR1 MNHEY and CDR2 SMNVEV (reference sequence). The CDR3 coding sequence is TGTGCCAGCAGTCTTACCGGGACCCTCTACGAGCAGTACTTC. Encoded protein: CASSLTGTLYEQYF.

This clonotype was found many times. This sequence joins TRBV28 and TRBJ1-1; D is unresolved. Looked up from germline, CDR1 is MDHEN and CDR2 is SYDVKM. The V end was cut by 5 bases, the J end by 4 bases, with 17 bases between. This CDR3 has 15 amino acids. CDR3 bases: TGTGCCAGCAGTCCCCTTGAGGGCCCCCTCACTGAAGCTTTCTTT. Its translation is CASSPLEGPLTEAFF.

In its sample, this clonotype was seen a few times. The chain joins TRBV19 to TRBJ2-1, with 10 bases fitting TRBD2. The CDR3 runs 15 residues. V was clipped by 1 base and J by 6 bases; unmatched bases: 3. Germline V lookup: CDR1 LNHDA, CDR2 SQIVND (reference sequence). The CDR3 here is CASSIAASGSNEQFF. CDR3 DNA: TGTGCCAGTAGTATAGCGGCTAGCGGGAGCAATGAGCAGTTCTTC.

This clonotype was recorded many times. The chain joins TRBV18 to TRBJ1-1; a possible D gene is TRBD1 (5 bases). Germline V CDR1 and CDR2: KGHSH, LQKENI. The CDR3 contains 16 residues. Between the trimmed V and J ends, which lost 6 bases and 0 bases, there was a span of 17 bases. The CDR3 sequence: CASSLRGGGVNTEAFF. The CDR3, as DNA: TGTGCCAGCTCCCTCCGCGGTGGGGGGGTGAACACTGAAGCTTTCTTT.

This clonotype was detected many times. The genes are TRBV5-4 and TRBJ1-1; no clear D gene. Trimming took 4 bases from V and 0 from J, leaving 13 bases between them. Germline values: CDR1 SGHNT, CDR2 YYREEE (reference sequence). The CDR3 consists of 15 residues. Written as DNA, the CDR3 is TGTGCCAGCAGCGCCCTGGGAGGAATGAACACTGAAGCTTTCTTT. Translated, it gives CASSALGGMNTEAFF.

Note on this clonotype: At one end, the junction sequence differs from germline, possibly due to a read error. The J gene is TRBJ2-7, the V gene TRBV20-1; 13 nucleotides line up with TRBD2. Germline V lookup: CDR1 DFQATT, CDR2 SNEGSKA (reference sequence). The CDR3 is made up of 16 amino acids. In DNA form, the CDR3 reads TGCTGTGCTAGAGCCCCGGGACTAGCGGGGACCTACGAGCAGTACTTC. This encodes CCARAPGLAGTYEQYF.

This clonotype came up many times. V usage is TRBV27 and J usage is TRBJ1-1; D is undetermined. CDR1 is MNHEY and CDR2 is SMNVEV in the germline V gene (reference sequence). The CDR3 totals 11 residues. The ends were cut back, 5 bases at V and 6 bases at J, with 7 bases in the middle. The CDR3 sequence: CASSSGAEAFF. CDR3 DNA sequence: TGTGCCAGCAGTAGCGGTGCTGAAGCTTTCTTT.

This chain uses TRBV7-9 with TRBJ2-3; no clear D gene. The CDR3 covers 15 residues. The germline gives CDR1 SEHNR, CDR2 FQNEAQ (reference sequence). Trimming took 1 base from V and 1 from J, leaving 9 bases between them. The CDR3: CASSLGVSGTDTQYF. CDR3 in DNA: TGTGCCAGCAGCTTAGGCGTCTCAGGCACAGATACGCAGTATTTT.

J is TRBJ1-4 and V is TRBV15; D not resolved. Germline V CDR1 and CDR2: LNHNV, YYDKDF (reference sequence). The CDR3 is made up of 13 amino acids. Trimming pared 2 bases from V and 4 bases from J, leaving 5 bases between. Written as DNA, the CDR3 is TGTGCCACCAGCAGAACAGTTAATGAAAAACTGTTTTTT. Translated: CATSRTVNEKLFF. The full variable domain, in which reference TRBV15 and TRBJ1-4 provide the parts outside the CDR3, is DAMVIQNPRYQVTQFGKPVTLSCSQTLNHNVMYWYQQKSSQAPKLLFHYYDKDFNNEADTPDNFQSRRPNTSFCFLDIRSPGLGDTAMYLCATSRTVNEKLFFGSGTQLSVL.

This clonotype was found many times. The chain links TRBV12-3 or TRBV12-4 to TRBJ1-2, with 8 bases aligning to TRBD1. CDR3 length: 13 residues. Trimming removed 6 bases from V and 3 bases from J; junction bases left unmatched: 3. The chain's CDR3 is CASSGTGYYGYTF. The CDR3 DNA follows: TGTGCCAGCAGCGGGACAGGTTACTATGGCTACACCTTC.

This clonotype was observed many times. The chain is built from TRBV12-3 or TRBV12-4 and TRBJ2-2; TRBD1 agrees at 7 bases. V trimming: 4 bases; J trimming: 3 bases; junction bases outside the gene matches: 8. The CDR3 totals 16 residues. CDR3 DNA: TGTGCCAGCAGTTATAACTCGGGACAGTACACCGGGGAGCTGTTTTTT. Translating gives CASSYNSGQYTGELFF.

This clonotype was picked up many times. J is TRBJ2-5 and V is TRBV20-1; D call uncertain. V gave up 3 bases and J gave up 5 bases, with 16 bases separating them. CDR3 size: 14 residues. Germline assignment: CDR1 DFQATT and CDR2 SNEGSKA (reference sequence). In DNA, the CDR3 is TGCAGTGCTAGTCAAGGCCCACCGGAGGAGACCCAGTACTTC. Amino acids: CSASQGPPEETQYF.

There are many counts of this clonotype. The chain uses TRBV4-2 and TRBJ2-7, with 9 bases that match TRBD1. Germline CDR1 and CDR2: LGHNA and YNFKEQ. Trimming cost V 6 bases and J 6 bases; bases outside gene matches: 9. The CDR3 covers 14 residues. The CDR3 DNA is TGTGCCAGCAGGCCGTTGGGACAGGGAACCGAGCAGTACTTC. This gives the protein CASRPLGQGTEQYF.

This clonotype was found many times. This sequence joins TRBV29-1 and TRBJ1-1, with 11 bases fitting TRBD1. Trimming cost V 2 bases and J 0 bases; bases outside gene matches: 5. The CDR3 has 16 residues. Germline loops: CDR1 SQVTM, CDR2 ANQGSEA. The CDR3 protein is CSVERDRGALNTEAFF. The CDR3 nucleotides are TGCAGCGTTGAAAGGGACAGGGGGGCCTTGAACACTGAAGCTTTCTTT.

This clonotype was seen repeatedly, ten times or more. The chain's CDR3 is CASSLRTGDSGNTIYF. The DNA for the CDR3 is TGTGCCAGCAGCTTAAGGACAGGGGACTCTGGAAACACCATATATTTT. The chain is built from TRBV7-2 and TRBJ1-3; 9 bases are a match to TRBD1. The CDR3 runs to 16 residues. Trimming removed 2 bases from V and 0 bases from J; junction bases left unmatched: 2. The germline CDR1 and CDR2 sequences are SGHTA and FQGNSA.

This clonotype was seen ten or more times. This chain uses TRBV10-3 with TRBJ1-6; D is ambiguous. With 0 bases removed from V and 10 bases from J, the gap between germline ends came to 10 bases. There are 14 residues in the CDR3. Per germline, CDR1 ENHRY and CDR2 SYGVKD. CDR3 in DNA: TGTGCCATCAGTGAGTCAGGAAACCGCTCACCCCTCCACTTT. Translation: CAISESGNRSPLHF.

As regards this clonotype: A much larger clone differs from this one at a single base, so this may be a read error. No conserved phenylalanine or tryptophan is present at the end of the CDR3, so a read error is the likely explanation. This chain joins TRBV20-1 and TRBJ1-1, with D unclear. With 0 bases removed from V and 0 bases from J, the gap between germline ends came to 11 bases. The CDR3 covers 15 residues. CDR1 is DFQATT, CDR2 SNEGSKA, per germline (reference sequence). This CDR3 reads CSARDGSRVNTEAFL. For the CDR3, the DNA is TGCAGTGCTAGAGATGGTTCGCGGGTGAACACTGAAGCTTTCCTT.

This clonotype appeared a few times. The rearrangement uses TRBV11-2 and TRBJ2-7; weak D call: TRBD2 (6 bases). The CDR3 contains 15 residues. Trimming pared 1 base from V and 7 bases from J, leaving 17 bases between. Germline V gives CDR1 SGHAT, CDR2 FQNNGV. Here the CDR3 reads CASSLVGYGAGEQYF. As DNA, the CDR3 is TGTGCCAGCAGCTTAGTTGGGTACGGGGCGGGAGAGCAGTACTTC.

The chain carries TRBV20-1 and TRBJ1-2; D not certain. This CDR3 region has 15 residues. Germline CDR1 reads DFQATT; CDR2 reads SNEGSKA (reference sequence). Trimming removed 2 bases from V and 4 bases from J, with 17 bases in between. Here the CDR3 reads CSARTPTLSPYGYTF. The CDR3 DNA reads as TGCAGTGCTAGAACCCCGACACTCTCTCCCTATGGCTACACCTTC.

This clonotype was recorded many times. The chain employs TRBV11-2 and TRBJ1-5, with D uncertain. Germline CDR1 is SGHAT and CDR2 is FQNNGV. The CDR3 is 14 amino acids. Trimming removed 3 bases at V and 0 bases at J, with 6 bases between. CDR3 loop: CASSFTHSNQPQHF. In nucleotides, the CDR3 is TGTGCCAGCAGCTTTACGCATAGCAATCAGCCCCAGCATTTT.